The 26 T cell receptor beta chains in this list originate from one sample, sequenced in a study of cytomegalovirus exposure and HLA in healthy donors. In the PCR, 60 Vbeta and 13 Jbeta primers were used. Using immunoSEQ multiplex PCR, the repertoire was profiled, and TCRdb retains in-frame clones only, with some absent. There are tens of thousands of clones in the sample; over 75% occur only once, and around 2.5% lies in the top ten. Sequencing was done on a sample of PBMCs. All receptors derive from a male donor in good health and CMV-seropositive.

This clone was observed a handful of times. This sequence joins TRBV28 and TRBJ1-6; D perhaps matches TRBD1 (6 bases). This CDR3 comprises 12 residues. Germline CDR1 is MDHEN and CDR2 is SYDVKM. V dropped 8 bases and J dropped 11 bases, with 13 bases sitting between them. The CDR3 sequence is CASGQGITPLHF. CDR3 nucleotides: TGTGCCAGCGGGCAGGGGATCACACCCCTCCACTTT.

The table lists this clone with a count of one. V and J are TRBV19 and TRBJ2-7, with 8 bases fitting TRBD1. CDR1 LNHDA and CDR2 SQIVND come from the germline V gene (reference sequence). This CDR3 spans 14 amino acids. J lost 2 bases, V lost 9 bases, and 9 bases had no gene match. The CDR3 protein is CASKRTGNTYEQYF. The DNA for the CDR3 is TGTGCCAGCAAAAGGACAGGGAACACCTACGAGCAGTACTTC.

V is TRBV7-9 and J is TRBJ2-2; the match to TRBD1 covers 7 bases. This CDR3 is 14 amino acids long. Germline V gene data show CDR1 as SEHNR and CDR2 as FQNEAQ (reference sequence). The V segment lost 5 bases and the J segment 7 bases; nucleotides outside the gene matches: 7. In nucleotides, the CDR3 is TGTGCCAGCAGCGTACTGACAGGGTTCGGGGAGCTGTTTTTT. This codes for CASSVLTGFGELFF. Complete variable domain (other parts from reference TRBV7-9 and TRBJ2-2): DTGVSQNPRHKITKRGQNVTFRCDPISEHNRLYWYRQTLGQGPEFLTYFQNEAQLEKSRLLSDRFSAERPKGSFSTLEIQRTEQGDSAMYLCASSVLTGFGELFFGEGSRLTVL.

The CDR3 is CASSLSGRAFGGELFF. Written as DNA, the CDR3 is TGTGCCAGCAGTTTGAGCGGGAGGGCATTTGGCGGGGAGCTGTTTTTT. The gene calls are TRBV28 and TRBJ2-2, with 10 bases that match TRBD2. CDR1 is MDHEN and CDR2 is SYDVKM in the germline V gene. The CDR3 extends over 16 amino acids. The ends lost 3 bases at V and 7 bases at J; junction bases unmatched: 8.

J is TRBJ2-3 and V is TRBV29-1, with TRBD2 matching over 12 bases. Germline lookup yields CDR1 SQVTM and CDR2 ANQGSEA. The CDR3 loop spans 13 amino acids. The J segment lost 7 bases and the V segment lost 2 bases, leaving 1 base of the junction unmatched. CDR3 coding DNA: TGCAGCGTTGAACTAGCGGGAGGGAATACGCAGTATTTT. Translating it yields CSVELAGGNTQYF.

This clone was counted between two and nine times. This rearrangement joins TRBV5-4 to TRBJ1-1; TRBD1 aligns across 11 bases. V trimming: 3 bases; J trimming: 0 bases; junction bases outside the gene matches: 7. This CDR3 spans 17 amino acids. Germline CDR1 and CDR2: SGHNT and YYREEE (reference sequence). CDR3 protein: CASSSGQGAGMNTEAFF. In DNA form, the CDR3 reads TGTGCCAGCAGCTCCGGACAGGGGGCGGGCATGAACACTGAAGCTTTCTTT.

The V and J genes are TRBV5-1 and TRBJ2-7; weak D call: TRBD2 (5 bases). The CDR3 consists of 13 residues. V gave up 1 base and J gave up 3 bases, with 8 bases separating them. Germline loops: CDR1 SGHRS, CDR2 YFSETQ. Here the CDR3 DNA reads TGCGCCAGCAGCTTGTCCAGCGGCTACGAGCAGTACTTC. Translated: CASSLSSGYEQYF.

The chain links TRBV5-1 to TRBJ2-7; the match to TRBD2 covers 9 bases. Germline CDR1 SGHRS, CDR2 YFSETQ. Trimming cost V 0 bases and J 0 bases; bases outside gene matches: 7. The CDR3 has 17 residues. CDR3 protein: CASSLAKGLASSYEQYF. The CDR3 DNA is TGCGCCAGCAGCTTGGCGAAGGGACTAGCTTCCTCCTACGAGCAGTACTTC.

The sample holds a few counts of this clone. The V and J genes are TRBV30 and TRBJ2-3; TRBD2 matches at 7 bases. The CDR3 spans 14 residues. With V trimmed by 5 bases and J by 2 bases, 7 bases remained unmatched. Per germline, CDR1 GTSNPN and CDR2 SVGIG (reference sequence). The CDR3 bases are TGTGCCTGGGTTCTTAGCGGGCTCACAGATACGCAGTATTTT. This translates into CAWVLSGLTDTQYF.

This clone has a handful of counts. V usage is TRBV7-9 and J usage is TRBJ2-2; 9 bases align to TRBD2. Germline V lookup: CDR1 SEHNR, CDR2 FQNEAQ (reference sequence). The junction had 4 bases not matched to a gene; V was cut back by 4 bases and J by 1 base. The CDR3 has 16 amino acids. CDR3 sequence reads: CASSSGLAMNTGELFF. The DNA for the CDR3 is TGTGCCAGCAGCTCCGGACTAGCGATGAACACCGGGGAGCTGTTTTTT. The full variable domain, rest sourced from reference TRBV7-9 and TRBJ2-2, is DTGVSQNPRHKITKRGQNVTFRCDPISEHNRLYWYRQTLGQGPEFLTYFQNEAQLEKSRLLSDRFSAERPKGSFSTLEIQRTEQGDSAMYLCASSSGLAMNTGELFFGEGSRLTVL.

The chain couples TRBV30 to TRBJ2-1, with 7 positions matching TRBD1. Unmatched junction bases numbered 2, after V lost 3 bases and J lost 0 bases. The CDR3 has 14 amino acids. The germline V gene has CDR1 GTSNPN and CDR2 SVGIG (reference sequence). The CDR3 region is CAWSGQASYNEQFF. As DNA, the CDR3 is TGTGCCTGGAGCGGACAGGCCTCCTACAATGAGCAGTTCTTC. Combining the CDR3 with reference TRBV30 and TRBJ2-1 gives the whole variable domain SQTIHQWPATLVQPVGSPLSLECTVEGTSNPNLYWYRQAAGRGLQLLFYSVGIGQISSEVPQNLSASRPQDRQFILSSKKLLLSDSGFYLCAWSGQASYNEQFFGPGTRLTVL.

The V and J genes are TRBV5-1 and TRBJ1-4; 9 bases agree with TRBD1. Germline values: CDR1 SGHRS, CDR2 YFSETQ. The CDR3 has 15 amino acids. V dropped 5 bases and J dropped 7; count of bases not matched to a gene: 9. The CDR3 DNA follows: TGCGCCAGCAGGTCGACAGGGGGTGGTGGTGAAAAACTGTTTTTT. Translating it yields CASRSTGGGGEKLFF.

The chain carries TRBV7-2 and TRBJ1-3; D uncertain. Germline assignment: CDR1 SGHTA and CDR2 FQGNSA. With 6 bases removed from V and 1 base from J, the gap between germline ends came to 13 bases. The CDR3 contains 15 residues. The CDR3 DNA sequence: TGTGCCAGCAGTTTGGGCCGCTTATCTGGAAACACCATATATTTT. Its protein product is CASSLGRLSGNTIYF.

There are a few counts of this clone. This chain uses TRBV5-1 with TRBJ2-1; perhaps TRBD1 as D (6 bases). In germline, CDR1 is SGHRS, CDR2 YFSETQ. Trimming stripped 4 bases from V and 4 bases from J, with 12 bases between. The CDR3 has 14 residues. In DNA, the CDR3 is TGCGCCAGCAGCGGGCCACAGGGTTACAATGAGCAGTTCTTC. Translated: CASSGPQGYNEQFF.

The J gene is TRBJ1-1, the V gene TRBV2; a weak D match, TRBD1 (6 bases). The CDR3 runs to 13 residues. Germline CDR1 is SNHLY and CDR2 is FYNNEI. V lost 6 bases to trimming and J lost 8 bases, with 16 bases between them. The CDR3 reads CASRRDSQGEAFF. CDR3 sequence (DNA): TGTGCCAGCAGGCGAGACAGCCAGGGGGAAGCTTTCTTT.

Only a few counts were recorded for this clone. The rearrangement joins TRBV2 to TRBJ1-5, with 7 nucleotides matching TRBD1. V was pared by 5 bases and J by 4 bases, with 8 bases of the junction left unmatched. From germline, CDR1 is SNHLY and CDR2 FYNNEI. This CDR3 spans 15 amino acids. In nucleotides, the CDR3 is TGTGCCAGCAGTACTGGGACAGCTGATAATCAGCCCCAGCATTTT. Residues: CASSTGTADNQPQHF.

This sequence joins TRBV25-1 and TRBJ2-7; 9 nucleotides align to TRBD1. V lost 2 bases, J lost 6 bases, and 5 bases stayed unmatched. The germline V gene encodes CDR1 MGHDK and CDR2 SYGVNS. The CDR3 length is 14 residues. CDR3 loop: CASSEVQDRGEQYF. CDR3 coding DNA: TGTGCCAGCAGTGAAGTCCAGGACAGGGGCGAGCAGTACTTC.

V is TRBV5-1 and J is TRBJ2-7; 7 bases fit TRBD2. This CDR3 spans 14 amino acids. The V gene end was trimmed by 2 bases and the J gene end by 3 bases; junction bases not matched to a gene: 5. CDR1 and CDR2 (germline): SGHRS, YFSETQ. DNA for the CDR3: TGCGCCAGCAGCTTTACCGGGACTAACTACGAGCAGTACTTC. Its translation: CASSFTGTNYEQYF.

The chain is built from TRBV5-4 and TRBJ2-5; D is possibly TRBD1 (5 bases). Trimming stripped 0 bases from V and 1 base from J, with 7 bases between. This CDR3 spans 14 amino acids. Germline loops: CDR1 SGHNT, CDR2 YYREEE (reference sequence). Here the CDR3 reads CASSLVGAQETQYF. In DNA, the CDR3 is TGTGCCAGCAGCTTGGTTGGGGCCCAAGAGACCCAGTACTTC.

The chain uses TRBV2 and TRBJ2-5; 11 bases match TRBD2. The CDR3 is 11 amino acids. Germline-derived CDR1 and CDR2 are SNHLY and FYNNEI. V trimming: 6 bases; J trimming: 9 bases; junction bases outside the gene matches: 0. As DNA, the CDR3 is TGTGCCAGCAGACTAGCGGGGGCCCAGTACTTC. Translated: CASRLAGAQYF.

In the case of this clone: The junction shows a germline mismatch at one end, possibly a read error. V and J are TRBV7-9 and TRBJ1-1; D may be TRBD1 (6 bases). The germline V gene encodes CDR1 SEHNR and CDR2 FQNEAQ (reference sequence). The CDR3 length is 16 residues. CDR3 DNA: TGTTCCAGCGGACAAATTGGGGGGGCTGGGCCCACTGAAGCTTTCTTT. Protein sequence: CSSGQIGGAGPTEAFF.

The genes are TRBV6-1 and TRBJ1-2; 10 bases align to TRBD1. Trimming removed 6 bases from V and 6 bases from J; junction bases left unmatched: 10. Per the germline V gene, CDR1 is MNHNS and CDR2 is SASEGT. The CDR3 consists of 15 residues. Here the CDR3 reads CASSKVRQGANGYTF. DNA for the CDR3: TGTGCCAGCAGCAAAGTACGACAGGGGGCTAATGGCTACACCTTC.

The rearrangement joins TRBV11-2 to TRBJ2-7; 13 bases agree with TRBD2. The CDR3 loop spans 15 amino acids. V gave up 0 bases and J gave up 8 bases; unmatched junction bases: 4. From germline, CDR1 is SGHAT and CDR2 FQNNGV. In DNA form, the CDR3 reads TGTGCCAGCAGCTTAGAAGGACTAGCGGGAGCCAAGCAGTACTTC. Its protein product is CASSLEGLAGAKQYF.

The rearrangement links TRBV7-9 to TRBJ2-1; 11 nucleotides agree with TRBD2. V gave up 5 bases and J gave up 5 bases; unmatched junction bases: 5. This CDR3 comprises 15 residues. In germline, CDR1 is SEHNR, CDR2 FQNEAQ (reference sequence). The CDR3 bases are TGTGCCAGCAGCGAGGGACTAGCGGTTAACAATGAGCAGTTCTTC. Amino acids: CASSEGLAVNNEQFF.

The CDR3 DNA follows: TGTGCCAGCAGGGCCTGGGGGACAGAGAGCTCCTACGAGCAGTACTTC. Residues: CASRAWGTESSYEQYF. The chain employs TRBV27 and TRBJ2-7; 7 positions agree with TRBD1. The CDR3 runs 16 residues. Germline V gene lookup returns CDR1 MNHEY and CDR2 SMNVEV (reference sequence). The junction had 11 bases not matched to a gene; V was cut back by 6 bases and J by 0 bases.

Here the CDR3 reads CSVERRLAGDTQYF. Written as DNA, the CDR3 is TGCAGCGTTGAGCGGCGTCTAGCTGGAGATACGCAGTATTTT. This chain connects TRBV29-1 to TRBJ2-3; TRBD2 might be the D (5 bases). CDR3 length equals 14 residues. Germline assignment: CDR1 SQVTM and CDR2 ANQGSEA. Trimming took off 3 bases at V and 5 bases at J, with 15 bases between the two ends.